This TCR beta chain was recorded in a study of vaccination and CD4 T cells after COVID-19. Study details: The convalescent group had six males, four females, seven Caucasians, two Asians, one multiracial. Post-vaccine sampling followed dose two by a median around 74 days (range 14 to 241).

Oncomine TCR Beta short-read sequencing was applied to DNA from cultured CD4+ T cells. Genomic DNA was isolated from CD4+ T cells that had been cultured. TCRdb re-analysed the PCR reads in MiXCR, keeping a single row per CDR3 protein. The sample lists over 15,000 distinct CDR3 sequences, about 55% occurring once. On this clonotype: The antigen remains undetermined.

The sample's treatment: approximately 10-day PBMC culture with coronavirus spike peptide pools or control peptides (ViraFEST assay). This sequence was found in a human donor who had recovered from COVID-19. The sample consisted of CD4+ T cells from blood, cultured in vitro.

CDR3 region: CASSQGTEFRHYGYTF. The DNA of the CDR3 is TGCGCCAGCAGCCAGGGGACAGAATTTCGGCACTATGGCTACACCTTC. The chain recombines TRBV5-1 with TRBJ1-2; TRBD1 agrees at 7 bases. CDR1 and CDR2 (germline): SGHRS, YFSETQ. The trim removed 4 bases at V and 3 bases at J, leaving 12 bases unmatched. The CDR3 length is 16 residues.